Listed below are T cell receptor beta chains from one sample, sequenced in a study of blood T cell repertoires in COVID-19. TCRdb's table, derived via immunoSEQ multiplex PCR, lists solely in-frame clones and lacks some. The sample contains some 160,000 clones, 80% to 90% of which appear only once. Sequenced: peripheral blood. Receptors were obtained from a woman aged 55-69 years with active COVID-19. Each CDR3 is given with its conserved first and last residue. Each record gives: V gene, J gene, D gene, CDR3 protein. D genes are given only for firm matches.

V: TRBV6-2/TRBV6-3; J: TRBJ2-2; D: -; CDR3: CASSSVPTGELFF
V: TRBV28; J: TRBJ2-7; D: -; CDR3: CASSWVFDFEQYF
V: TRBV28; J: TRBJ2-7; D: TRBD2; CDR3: CASSSPSGRLNEQYF
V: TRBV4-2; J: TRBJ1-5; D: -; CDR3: CASSQDRLQGYSNQPQHF
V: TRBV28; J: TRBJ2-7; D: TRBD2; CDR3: CASTILAGGYEQYF
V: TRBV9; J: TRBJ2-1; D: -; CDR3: CASSVGVGQSSYNEQFF
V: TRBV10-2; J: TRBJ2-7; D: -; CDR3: CASSVRYEQYF
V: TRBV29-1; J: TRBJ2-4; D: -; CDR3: CSVEDTAGTKNIQYF
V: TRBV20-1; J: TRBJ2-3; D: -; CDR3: CSASGPDTQYF
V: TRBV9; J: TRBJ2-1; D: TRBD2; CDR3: CASSATSASSYNEQFF
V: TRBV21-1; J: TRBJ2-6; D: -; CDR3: CASSIGGSGANVLTF
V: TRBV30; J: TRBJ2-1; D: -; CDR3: CAWSVPARPGEFF
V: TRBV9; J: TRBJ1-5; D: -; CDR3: CASSVVDSHQPQHF
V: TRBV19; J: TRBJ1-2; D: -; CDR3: CASSIAQGSNYGYTF
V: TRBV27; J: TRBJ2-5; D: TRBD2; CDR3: CASSLSGGTSGSEKTQYF
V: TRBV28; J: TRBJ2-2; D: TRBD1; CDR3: CASSWIRTGPNTGELFF
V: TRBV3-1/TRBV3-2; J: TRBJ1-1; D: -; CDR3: CASSHLGAMEAFF
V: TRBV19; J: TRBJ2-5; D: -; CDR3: CASSIALRSETQYF
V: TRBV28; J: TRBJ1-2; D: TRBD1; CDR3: CAVSGTAFNYGYTF
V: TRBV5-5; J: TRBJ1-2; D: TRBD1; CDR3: CASSYSGGGSYGYTF
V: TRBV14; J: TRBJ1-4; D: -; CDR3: CASSQLRTNNEKLFF
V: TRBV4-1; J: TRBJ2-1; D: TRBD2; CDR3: CASSQEGQRGSYNEQFF
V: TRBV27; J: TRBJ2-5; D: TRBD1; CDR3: CASRGDRGREETQYF
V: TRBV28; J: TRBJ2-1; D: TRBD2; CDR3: CASSSPIAGPRGNEQFF
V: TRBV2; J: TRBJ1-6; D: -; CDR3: CASCVTFNSPLHF
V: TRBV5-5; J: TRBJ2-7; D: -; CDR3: CASTPQPSYEQYF
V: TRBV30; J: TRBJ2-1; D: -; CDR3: CAWSLSPSNEQFF
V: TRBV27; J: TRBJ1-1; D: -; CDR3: CASSWGGGNTEAFF
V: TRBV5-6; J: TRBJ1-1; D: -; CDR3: CASSLRGTFLNTEAFF
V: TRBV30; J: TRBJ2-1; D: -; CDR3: CAWSVTGYEQFF
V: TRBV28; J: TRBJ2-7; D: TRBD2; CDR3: CASSRGGPYEQYF
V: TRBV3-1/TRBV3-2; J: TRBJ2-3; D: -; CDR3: CASSQGVAGDTQYF
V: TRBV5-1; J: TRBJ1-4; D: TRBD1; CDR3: CASRKGGIGNEKLFF